The rows below give T cell receptor beta chains drawn from one sample of a study of OX40 agonist ivuxolimab in advanced cancers. TCRdb's table, derived via immunoSEQ multiplex PCR, lists solely in-frame clones and lacks some. The sample yields under 60,000 clones, around 89% seen once. Sequenced material: CD4+ or CD8+ T cells sorted from blood, taken in a trial of the OX40 agonist ivuxolimab. The receptor source for this set is an adult with an advanced solid tumor such as melanoma, head and neck, liver or kidney cancer. Each CDR3 is given with its conserved first and last residue. A D gene is named only where the DNA matches it firmly. Rows give clone size only sometimes, using once, few, many, or a class for an expanded clone.

>-|-|TRBV16|TRBJ1-1
TGTGCCAGCAGCCCATGGACCGCGAACACTGAAGCTTTCTTT
CASSPWTANTEAFF
>once|-|TRBV4-1|TRBJ2-5
TGCGCCAGCAGCCAAGGAACTAGCCCTAGCAAGGAGACCCAGTACTTC
CASSQGTSPSKETQYF
>-|TRBD1|TRBV27|TRBJ2-1
TGTGCCAGCAGTTTCTCGGACAGGGTAACGGGCAATGAGCAGTTCTTC
CASSFSDRVTGNEQFF
>-|TRBD1|TRBV25-1|TRBJ2-7
TGTGCCAGCAGTGGTAAGGGACAGGGGGTCTACGAGCAGTACTTC
CASSGKGQGVYEQYF
>-|-|TRBV2|TRBJ2-7
TGTGCCAGCAGTGACAGGGGCGAGCAGTACTTC
CASSDRGEQYF
>-|TRBD1|TRBV7-2|TRBJ2-1
TGTGCCAGCAGCCCGACAGGGGGCGCTTACAATGAGCAGTTCTTC
CASSPTGGAYNEQFF
>-|TRBD1|TRBV5-8|TRBJ1-2
TGTGCCAGCAGCCCGAGGACAGGGGGGAAGACCTATGGCTACACCTTC
CASSPRTGGKTYGYTF
>-|-|TRBV6-1|TRBJ1-4
TGTGCCAGCAGTGAACTCCCGTGGGTCAGGTGGGCTTTT
CASSELPWVRWAF
>few|TRBD1|TRBV7-6|TRBJ2-6
TGTGCCAGCAGCAGGACGGGGACAGCCGCCTCTGGGGCCAACGTCCTGACTTTC
CASSRTGTAASGANVLTF
>-|TRBD2|TRBV7-3|TRBJ2-1
TGTGCCAGCAGCTTAAGAGCTGGTCTAGCGGGAGGAGAGGAATATGAGCAGTTCTTC
CASSLRAGLAGGEEYEQFF
>-|-|TRBV5-8|TRBJ2-1
TGTGCCAGCAGCTTGGGTGGGAGGTCCTACAATGAGCAGTTCTTC
CASSLGGRSYNEQFF
>-|-|TRBV7-2|TRBJ1-3
TGTGCCAGCAGGCTAACAGGGACTGGAAACACCATATATTTT
CASRLTGTGNTIYF
>-|-|TRBV10-2|TRBJ2-1
TGCGCCAGCAGCGGGAGCTACAATGAGCAGTTCTTC
CASSGSYNEQFF
>-|-|TRBV6-1|TRBJ1-4
TGTGCCAGCAGTCTCGGGGGGGTAAGTAAGGAAAAACTGTTTTTT
CASSLGGVSKEKLFF
>-|TRBD1|TRBV7-2|TRBJ2-2
TGTGCCAGCAGCTTAGGGTTACAGGGGGCGAGAACCGGGGAGCTGTTTTTT
CASSLGLQGARTGELFF
>-|TRBD1|TRBV6-1|TRBJ1-1
TGTGCCAGCAGGAACGGACAGGGAGAAGCTTTCTTT
CASRNGQGEAFF
>-|TRBD1|TRBV6-6|TRBJ2-1
TGTGCCAGCCGGACGGGACAGGGCTACAATGAGCAGTTCTTC
CASRTGQGYNEQFF
>-|-|TRBV7-2|TRBJ2-1
TGTGCCAGCAGCGTAGACCGGGACGTCTACGATGAGCAGTTCTTC
CASSVDRDVYDEQFF
>-|TRBD1|TRBV6-1|TRBJ1-5
TGTGCCAGCAGTGACCGGGGACAGAACAATCAGCCCCAGCATTTT
CASSDRGQNNQPQHF
>-|-|TRBV7-2|TRBJ1-4
TGTGCCAGCAGCCTCCGGGGCGAAAAACTGTTTTTT
CASSLRGEKLFF
>-|TRBD1|TRBV18|TRBJ2-7
TGTGCCAGCTCACCCGGTACAGGGGGCTACGAGCAGTACTTC
CASSPGTGGYEQYF
>-|TRBD2|TRBV15|TRBJ2-1
TGTGCCACCAGCAGAGGGTTAGCGGGTGGGTCCTACAATGAGCAGTTCTTC
CATSRGLAGGSYNEQFF
>-|TRBD1|TRBV5-4|TRBJ2-7
TGTGCCAGCAGGGCGAGTGGGGGGGACAGGGCCTACGAGCAGTACTTC
CASRASGGDRAYEQYF
>-|-|TRBV15|TRBJ1-1
TGTGCCACCAGCAGAGATCGGGGCACTGAAGCTTTCTTT
CATSRDRGTEAFF
>-|-|TRBV30|TRBJ1-1
TGTGCCTGGAGTGCCGGGGTACAAACTGAAGCTTTCTTT
CAWSAGVQTEAFF
>once|-|TRBV28|TRBJ2-5
TGTGCCAGTGACGGGCCTGCGGAGACCCAGTACTTC
CASDGPAETQYF
>-|TRBD2|TRBV5-4|TRBJ2-1
TGTGCCAGCATGCCTAGCGGACGCTCTTACAATGAGCAGTTCTTC
CASMPSGRSYNEQFF
>once|-|TRBV10-3|TRBJ1-5
TGTGCCATCAGTGAGACTAGCAATCAGCCCCAGCATTTT
CAISETSNQPQHF
>-|TRBD1|TRBV2|TRBJ1-6
TGTGCCAGCATGCCAGGGGGCAATTCACCCCTCCACTTT
CASMPGGNSPLHF
>-|TRBD2|TRBV4-2|TRBJ2-7
TGTGCCAGCAGCTGGACTAGCGGGAGAGACGAGCAGTACTTC
CASSWTSGRDEQYF
>-|TRBD1|TRBV6-5|TRBJ1-1
TGTGCCAGCAGCCCGGCAGGGGGAAGGGGAGCTTTCTTT
CASSPAGGRGAFF
>few|-|TRBV2|TRBJ2-2
TGTGCCAGCAGGCCCAAAACCGGGGAGCTGTTTTTT
CASRPKTGELFF
>-|TRBD1|TRBV11-2|TRBJ2-3
TGTGCCAGCAGCTATCGGGGACAGACCACAGATACGCAGTATTTT
CASSYRGQTTDTQYF
>-|-|TRBV13|TRBJ2-2
TGTGCCAGCAGCTTAGATGGCTTTCTCGGGGAGCTGTTTTTT
CASSLDGFLGELFF
>-|TRBD2|TRBV7-9|TRBJ2-1
TGTGCCAGCAGCTTCATGACTAGCGGGAGCCACAATGAGCAGTTCTTC
CASSFMTSGSHNEQFF
>-|-|TRBV7-2|TRBJ1-4
TGTGCCAGCAGCTTAGCGGGACGTGCTAATGAAAAACTGTTTTTT
CASSLAGRANEKLFF